Presented here are 14 T cell receptor beta chains from one specimen sequenced in a study of cytomegalovirus exposure and HLA in healthy donors. Use of 60 Vbeta and 13 Jbeta primers characterized the PCR. The protocol was immunoSEQ multiplex PCR, while the TCRdb copy is restricted to in-frame clones and leaves out a portion. The repertoire includes more than 150,000 clones, about three quarters of them detected once, and about 1.5% sits in the top ten. Sequencing input: PBMCs. The source of these receptors is a man aged 18 to 30 in good health and CMV-seronegative.

This sequence joins TRBV6-1 and TRBJ2-3; no reliable D call. The V end lost 4 bases, the J end lost 6 bases, and 5 bases lay between the germline ends. The CDR3 is made up of 11 amino acids. Germline lookup yields CDR1 MNHNS and CDR2 SASEGT. The CDR3 nucleotides are TGTGCCAGCAGTGTCCTGGATACGCAGTATTTT. Encoded protein: CASSVLDTQYF.

This chain uses TRBV5-6 with TRBJ2-7; 7 bases fit TRBD1. V trimming: 4 bases; J trimming: 2 bases; junction bases outside the gene matches: 12. This CDR3 comprises 16 residues. CDR1 is SGHDT, CDR2 YYEEEE, per germline. The CDR3 coding sequence is TGTGCCAGCAGCGATGATCGCGTCACAGGGGCCTACGAGCAGTACTTC. Translating gives CASSDDRVTGAYEQYF. The variable domain in full, with the rest retrieved from reference TRBV5-6 and TRBJ2-7, is DAGVTQSPTHLIKTRGQQVTLRCSPKSGHDTVSWYQQALGQGPQFIFQYYEEEERQRGNFPDRFSGHQFPNYSSELNVNALLLGDSALYLCASSDDRVTGAYEQYFGPGTRLTVT.

The chain links TRBV4-2 to TRBJ1-4, with D maybe TRBD1 (6 bases). The V and J ends lost 2 bases and 7 bases respectively, with 11 bases between them. CDR1 and CDR2 (germline): LGHNA, YNFKEQ. This CDR3 spans 14 amino acids. The CDR3 sequence: CASSQRGYSEKLFF. The CDR3 nucleotides are TGTGCCAGCAGCCAAAGGGGGTACAGTGAAAAACTGTTTTTT.

The chain links TRBV5-6 to TRBJ2-5, with TRBD1 as a possible D gene (6 bases). The V and J ends lost 2 bases and 2 bases respectively, with 10 bases between them. Germline CDR1 SGHDT, CDR2 YYEEEE. This CDR3 spans 14 amino acids. The CDR3 reads CASSFYDRQETQYF. Written as DNA, the CDR3 is TGTGCCAGCAGCTTCTACGACAGGCAAGAGACCCAGTACTTC.

The rearrangement uses TRBV5-1 and TRBJ2-5, with 9 bases that match TRBD2. Germline V lookup: CDR1 SGHRS, CDR2 YFSETQ. J lost 5 bases, V lost 0 bases, and 2 bases had no gene match. The CDR3 has 14 residues. The CDR3 sequence: CASSLVAGVETQYF. In nucleotides, the CDR3 is TGCGCCAGCAGCTTGGTAGCGGGAGTCGAGACCCAGTACTTC.

This clone has a single count. This sequence joins TRBV2 and TRBJ1-4; 7 bases fit TRBD1. V shed 7 bases and J 2 bases; nucleotides not matched to a gene: 4. The CDR3 runs 14 residues. The germline CDR1 and CDR2 sequences are SNHLY and FYNNEI. CDR3: CASNVQGTNEKLFF. The DNA for the CDR3 is TGTGCCAGCAATGTACAGGGGACTAATGAAAAACTGTTTTTT. Drawing the rest from reference TRBV2 and TRBJ1-4, the complete variable domain is EPEVTQTPSHQVTQMGQEVILRCVPISNHLYFYWYRQILGQKVEFLVSFYNNEISEKSEIFDDQFSVERPDGSNFTLKIRSTKLEDSAMYFCASNVQGTNEKLFFGSGTQLSVL.

The chain is built from TRBV2 and TRBJ1-5, with D maybe TRBD1 (5 bases). CDR3 length: 13 residues. Germline lookup yields CDR1 SNHLY and CDR2 FYNNEI. Trimming removed 6 bases from V and 2 bases from J, with 8 bases in between. The CDR3 bases are TGTGCCAGCAGAGGGGAACGCAATCAGCCCCAGCATTTT. This sequence encodes CASRGERNQPQHF.

This clone appeared a single time. The chain joins TRBV25-1 to TRBJ2-1; 9 bases align to TRBD1. Germline lookup yields CDR1 MGHDK and CDR2 SYGVNS. The CDR3 totals 16 residues. The junction had 5 bases not matched to a gene; V was cut back by 4 bases and J by 1 base. CDR3 protein: CASSAGTGSSYNEQFF. The CDR3 nucleotides are TGTGCCAGCAGTGCCGGGACAGGGTCATCCTACAATGAGCAGTTCTTC.

The chain is built from TRBV7-2 and TRBJ2-7, with D uncertain. The CDR3 runs to 13 residues. Trimming shortened V by 3 bases and J by 0 bases, and 6 bases separated the two germline ends. CDR1 is SGHTA, CDR2 FQGNSA, per germline. This CDR3 is CASSFRSSYEQYF. Here the CDR3 DNA reads TGTGCCAGCAGCTTTCGGAGCTCCTACGAGCAGTACTTC.

In this sample, this clone turned up once. The V call is TRBV7-2, the J call TRBJ2-6; TRBD1 matches 7 bases. This CDR3 spans 15 amino acids. J lost 3 bases, V lost 6 bases, and 5 bases had no gene match. Germline V lookup: CDR1 SGHTA, CDR2 FQGNSA. This CDR3 is CASSYDRVGANVLTF. CDR3 DNA sequence: TGTGCCAGCAGTTACGACAGGGTTGGGGCCAACGTCCTGACTTTC.

This chain links TRBV30 with TRBJ2-7; 8 bases are a match to TRBD1. In germline, CDR1 is GTSNPN, CDR2 SVGIG (reference sequence). The V gene end was trimmed by 2 bases and the J gene end by 7 bases; junction bases not matched to a gene: 7. CDR3 size: 13 residues. The DNA of the CDR3 is TGTGCCTGGAGTTCTCAGGGGGCCGGGGAGCAGTACTTC. This sequence encodes CAWSSQGAGEQYF.

The chain joins TRBV27 to TRBJ2-7, with unresolved D. V shed 2 bases and J shed 2 bases, with 13 bases lying between them. Germline lookup yields CDR1 MNHEY and CDR2 SMNVEV (reference sequence). The CDR3 length is 15 residues. The CDR3 spells CASSLNPGFTYEQYF. The CDR3 coding sequence is TGTGCCAGCAGTTTAAATCCGGGTTTTACCTACGAGCAGTACTTC.

V usage is TRBV4-1 and J usage is TRBJ2-2, with 7 bases fitting TRBD2. Per germline, CDR1 MGHRA and CDR2 YSYEKL. V lost 0 bases, J lost 0 bases, and 4 bases stayed unmatched. The CDR3 loop spans 17 amino acids. CDR3 protein: CASSQDWRETNTGELFF. The CDR3 DNA is TGCGCCAGCAGCCAAGATTGGCGGGAGACGAACACCGGGGAGCTGTTTTTT.

Written as DNA, the CDR3 is TGTGCCTGGAACGGACTAGCGCAAAACAATGAGCAGTTCTTC. It encodes CAWNGLAQNNEQFF. The chain recombines TRBV30 with TRBJ2-1; 9 bases fit TRBD2. After removal of 4 bases from V and 5 bases from J, the junction contained 6 bases not matched to a gene. The CDR3 covers 14 residues. Germline V gene sequence: CDR1 GTSNPN, CDR2 SVGIG (reference sequence). The complete variable domain, with remaining parts taken from reference TRBV30 and TRBJ2-1, reads SQTIHQWPATLVQPVGSPLSLECTVEGTSNPNLYWYRQAAGRGLQLLFYSVGIGQISSEVPQNLSASRPQDRQFILSSKKLLLSDSGFYLCAWNGLAQNNEQFFGPGTRLTVL.